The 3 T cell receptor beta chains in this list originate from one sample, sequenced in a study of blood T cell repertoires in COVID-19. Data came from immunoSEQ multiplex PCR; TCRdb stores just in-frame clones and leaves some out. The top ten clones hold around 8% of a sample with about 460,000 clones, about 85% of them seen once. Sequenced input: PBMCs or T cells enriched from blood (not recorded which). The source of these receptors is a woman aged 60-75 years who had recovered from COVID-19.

CDR3 nucleotides: TGTGCCAGCAGCTCGCAGGGGGCCGGCACAGATACGCAGTATTTT. It encodes CASSSQGAGTDTQYF. The chain uses TRBV7-6 and TRBJ2-3; 8 bases match TRBD1. The CDR3 has 15 residues. Unmatched junction bases numbered 4, after V lost 4 bases and J lost 1 base. Germline-derived CDR1 and CDR2 are SGHVS and FNYEAQ.

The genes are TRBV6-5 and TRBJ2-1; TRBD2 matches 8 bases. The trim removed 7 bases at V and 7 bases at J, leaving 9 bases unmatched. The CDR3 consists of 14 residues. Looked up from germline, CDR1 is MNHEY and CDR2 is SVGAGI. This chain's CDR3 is CASTPGGGYNEQFF. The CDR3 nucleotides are TGTGCCAGCACTCCCGGGGGGGGTTATAATGAGCAGTTCTTC.

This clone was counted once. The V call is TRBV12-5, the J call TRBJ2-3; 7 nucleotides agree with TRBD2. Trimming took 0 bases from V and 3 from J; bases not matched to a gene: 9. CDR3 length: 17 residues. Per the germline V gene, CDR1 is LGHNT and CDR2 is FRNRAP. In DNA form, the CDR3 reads TGTGCTAGTGGTTTGGTAACTGGCGGGGGTCGGACAGATACGCAGTATTTT. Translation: CASGLVTGGGRTDTQYF.